This passage covers 12 T cell receptor beta chains from one sample sequenced in a study of T cell responses to AZD1222 COVID-19 vaccine (dated by TCRdb to about 2021). Libraries came from the immunoSEQ multiplex PCR assay. TCRdb limited this immuneACCESS table to in-frame rearrangements with V and J called. A share of clones is missing; checked studies link under half to unresolved V genes, and the rest is unexplained. For this sample there are approximately 180,000 clones; about 89% appear just once. The biggest ten clones account for approximately 1.6% of the sample. The time point label of this sample denotes: baseline before first vaccination. Sequencing was performed on peripheral blood, taken on day 0 of AZD1222 vaccination. The receptors were gathered from an adult in good health.

The chain is built from TRBV5-4 and TRBJ2-5; D uncertain. Germline CDR1 and CDR2: SGHNT and YYREEE (reference sequence). This CDR3 has 17 amino acids. V shed 4 bases and J shed 2 bases, with 21 bases lying between them. CDR3 region: CASSPPGVSTKQETQYF. In DNA, the CDR3 is TGTGCCAGCAGCCCCCCCGGCGTATCCACGAAGCAAGAGACCCAGTACTTC.

This chain uses TRBV6-2 or TRBV6-3 with TRBJ1-1, with D possibly TRBD1 on 5 matching bases. The CDR3 runs to 15 residues. Germline V lookup: CDR1 MNHEY, CDR2 SVGEGT. V was trimmed by 4 bases and J by 0 bases, leaving 12 bases between them. CDR3 region: CASSWGGSLNTEAFF. CDR3 DNA sequence: TGTGCCAGCAGTTGGGGCGGAAGTTTGAACACTGAAGCTTTCTTT.

For the CDR3, the DNA is TGTGCCAGCAGCTTAACCAGCGGGAGAAACACAGATACGCAGTATTTT. Translated: CASSLTSGRNTDTQYF. The chain has TRBV7-9 and TRBJ2-3; 8 nucleotides match TRBD2. The CDR3 sequence is 16 residues long. CDR1 is SEHNR, CDR2 FQNEAQ, per germline (reference sequence). Trimming removed 2 bases from V and 2 bases from J; junction bases left unmatched: 6. The full variable domain, rest sourced from reference TRBV7-9 and TRBJ2-3, is DTGVSQNPRHKITKRGQNVTFRCDPISEHNRLYWYRQTLGQGPEFLTYFQNEAQLEKSRLLSDRFSAERPKGSFSTLEIQRTEQGDSAMYLCASSLTSGRNTDTQYFGPGTRLTVL.

The chain combines TRBV12-3 or TRBV12-4 with TRBJ1-1; TRBD1 matches at 7 bases. J lost 5 bases, V lost 6 bases, and 6 bases had no gene match. The CDR3 totals 13 residues. CDR3 sequence: CASSFTGVTEAFF. CDR3 bases: TGTGCCAGCAGCTTCACAGGGGTTACTGAAGCTTTCTTT.

J is TRBJ2-1 and V is TRBV27, with 9 bases matching TRBD2. The CDR3 length is 14 residues. Germline values: CDR1 MNHEY, CDR2 SMNVEV (reference sequence). With 4 bases clipped from V and 5 bases from J, the junction kept 3 bases outside the gene matches. CDR3 residues: CASSSLAGHNEQFF. CDR3 coding DNA: TGTGCCAGCAGTTCACTAGCGGGCCACAATGAGCAGTTCTTC.

The V call is TRBV5-6, the J call TRBJ1-3; a possible D gene is TRBD1 (5 bases). The germline V and J ends were trimmed by 2 bases and 0 bases, with 12 bases remaining between them. This CDR3 is built from 16 residues. CDR1 is SGHDT and CDR2 is YYEEEE in the germline V gene. The CDR3 coding sequence is TGTGCCAGCAGCTTCCCTTCAGGGACCTCTGGAAACACCATATATTTT. Its protein is CASSFPSGTSGNTIYF.

This clone was counted a single time. The V call is TRBV7-9, the J call TRBJ1-1, with a possible D match to TRBD1 (5 bases). CDR3 length equals 14 residues. The germline V and J ends were trimmed by 0 bases and 4 bases, with 9 bases remaining between them. Germline lookup yields CDR1 SEHNR and CDR2 FQNEAQ (reference sequence). CDR3 sequence: CASSLAGGPTEAFF. The CDR3 nucleotides are TGTGCCAGCAGCTTAGCGGGGGGTCCCACTGAAGCTTTCTTT.

The rearrangement joins TRBV2 to TRBJ2-1; 10 bases map to TRBD1. Trimming took 4 bases from V and 8 from J; bases not matched to a gene: 8. Germline CDR1 and CDR2: SNHLY and FYNNEI. The CDR3 has 15 amino acids. The CDR3 loop is CASSGRQGAVDEQFF. The CDR3 bases are TGTGCCAGCAGTGGCAGACAGGGGGCTGTGGATGAGCAGTTCTTC.

The rearrangement uses TRBV3-1 (or the pseudogene TRBV3-2) and TRBJ1-2, with 8 bases matching TRBD1. CDR1 is LGHDT, CDR2 YNNKEL, per germline (reference sequence). Unmatched junction bases numbered 11, after V lost 4 bases and J lost 7 bases. The CDR3 covers 15 residues. CDR3 region: CASSPSTGDAGGYTF. The CDR3 coding sequence is TGTGCCAGCAGCCCGTCGACAGGGGATGCGGGTGGCTACACCTTC.

V usage is TRBV27 and J usage is TRBJ1-5; D is undetermined. CDR3 length: 14 residues. With 3 bases removed from V and 1 base from J, the gap between germline ends came to 7 bases. Germline V lookup: CDR1 MNHEY, CDR2 SMNVEV (reference sequence). CDR3 nucleotides: TGTGCCAGCAGTTTCCGGGGAAGCAATCAGCCCCAGCATTTT. Encoded protein: CASSFRGSNQPQHF.

The CDR3 region is CASSRTGMYTF. The CDR3 region has the DNA TGTGCCAGCAGCCGGACAGGGATGTACACCTTC. The gene calls are TRBV3-1 (or the pseudogene TRBV3-2) and TRBJ1-2, with TRBD1 identical over 8 bases. The length of the CDR3 is 11 residues. After removal of 4 bases from V and 11 bases from J, the junction contained 3 bases not matched to a gene. Germline V lookup: CDR1 LGHDT, CDR2 YNNKEL (reference sequence).

The chain carries TRBV27 and TRBJ2-7; D possibly corresponds to TRBD2 (6 bases). Trimming stripped 6 bases from V and 6 bases from J, with 21 bases between. Germline V gene lookup returns CDR1 MNHEY and CDR2 SMNVEV (reference sequence). The CDR3 extends over 15 amino acids. The CDR3 nucleotides are TGTGCCAGCAGAGGGCGGGGCCCGCCGACCATCGAGCAGTACTTC. The encoded protein is CASRGRGPPTIEQYF.